The 2 T cell receptor beta chains reported below all come from one sample, sequenced in a study of Ad26.COV2.S vaccination and SARS-CoV-2 variants. Indicated treatment: around 19 received Ad26.COV2.S at low or high dose, single or two shots; about 5 received placebo; per-sample allocation not given. Sample collection was performed on day 63 after the first vaccine or placebo injection. Clones were read by immunoSEQ multiplex PCR, and TCRdb kept only the in-frame ones, dropping some. This table has about 410,000 clones, 92% appearing once. The material sequenced was peripheral blood, taken in a trial of Ad26.COV2.S vaccine versus placebo. The receptors come from a person between 18 and 59 years old who received the Ad26.COV2.S COVID-19 vaccine or a placebo.

The genes are TRBV11-3 and TRBJ2-1; the match to TRBD2 covers 9 bases. Germline V gene data show CDR1 as SGHNT and CDR2 as YENEEA. Germline trimming cut 5 bases from V and 5 bases from J; bases unmatched to any gene: 22. There are 20 residues in the CDR3. CDR3 bases: TGTGCCAGCAGCGCATATTCTGGCGGGGGGGCCTTTGGGTTAAACAATGAGCAGTTCTTC. This encodes CASSAYSGGGAFGLNNEQFF.

This sequence joins TRBV3-1 (or the pseudogene TRBV3-2) and TRBJ2-3; weak D call: TRBD2 (6 bases). The CDR3 runs to 16 residues. CDR1 and CDR2 from the germline V gene are LGHDT and YNNKEL (reference sequence). Trimming took off 1 base at V and 2 bases at J, with 13 bases between the two ends. DNA for the CDR3: TGTGCCAGCAGCCAAGGGGCGGGGTTACCCACAGATACGCAGTATTTT. Amino acid sequence: CASSQGAGLPTDTQYF.